Following are 13 T cell receptor beta chains from one sample sequenced in a study of siplizumab effects on memory and regulatory T cells. The assay was immunoSEQ multiplex PCR, and TCRdb's table has in-frame clones only and misses some. There are more than 85,000 clones in the sample; roughly 94% occur only once, and more than 0.65% lies in the top ten. The specimen was Tregs sorted from blood. The receptor set was obtained from a human donor in good health.

The chain combines TRBV30 with TRBJ2-1; the D gene could be TRBD1 or TRBD2 (6 bases each). Between the trimmed V and J ends, which lost 4 bases and 4 bases, there was a span of 14 bases. This CDR3 spans 14 amino acids. CDR1 is GTSNPN, CDR2 SVGIG, per germline (reference sequence). The CDR3 sequence is CAWTLGAGYNEQFF. Written as DNA, the CDR3 is TGTGCCTGGACCCTGGGGGCGGGGTACAATGAGCAGTTCTTC.

In this sample, this clone turned up once. V is TRBV4-1 and J is TRBJ1-2; D not resolved. The germline V and J ends were trimmed by 0 bases and 8 bases, with 13 bases remaining between them. This CDR3 is 14 amino acids long. Germline V CDR1 and CDR2: MGHRA, YSYEKL. CDR3 nucleotides: TGCGCCAGCAGCCAAGAACGGGGTTTAGAAGGCTACACCTTC. Protein sequence: CASSQERGLEGYTF.

The rearrangement joins TRBV18 to TRBJ1-4, with 8 bases that match TRBD1. Germline CDR1 KGHSH, CDR2 LQKENI. CDR3 length equals 15 residues. J lost 6 bases, V lost 2 bases, and 5 bases had no gene match. The CDR3: CASSPGQGEDEKLFF. The DNA for the CDR3 is TGTGCCAGCTCACCAGGACAGGGAGAGGATGAAAAACTGTTTTTT. The variable domain in full, with the rest retrieved from reference TRBV18 and TRBJ1-4, is NAGVMQNPRHLVRRRGQEARLRCSPMKGHSHVYWYRQLPEEGLKFMVYLQKENIIDESGMPKERFSAEFPKEGPSILRIQQVVRGDSAAYFCASSPGQGEDEKLFFGSGTQLSVL.

The chain couples TRBV27 to TRBJ2-7; D possibly corresponds to TRBD2 (5 bases). Germline values: CDR1 MNHEY, CDR2 SMNVEV (reference sequence). This CDR3 region has 12 residues. Trimming took 5 bases from V and 4 from J, leaving 9 bases between them. The CDR3 DNA is TGTGCCAGCAGTGGGTCGGGATACGAGCAGTACTTC. Translating it yields CASSGSGYEQYF.

The table lists this clone with a few counts. This sequence joins TRBV6-5 and TRBJ1-5; D is ambiguous. Germline CDR1 is MNHEY and CDR2 is SVGAGI. The CDR3 sequence is 13 residues long. Deletions cut 6 bases from V and 2 bases from J, with 8 bases between. CDR3 sequence (DNA): TGTGCCAGCAGCCCCGACGGCAATCAGCCCCAGCATTTT. Its translation: CASSPDGNQPQHF.

This chain links TRBV12-5 with TRBJ2-7; D uncertain. Germline CDR1 LGHNT, CDR2 FRNRAP. This CDR3 comprises 12 residues. Trimming took off 1 base at V and 3 bases at J, with 4 bases between the two ends. CDR3 residues: CASGLGGYEQYF. In DNA form, the CDR3 reads TGTGCTAGTGGTTTGGGGGGCTACGAGCAGTACTTC.

The J gene is TRBJ2-5, the V gene TRBV7-2, with D possibly being TRBD2 (5 bases). The CDR3 extends over 18 amino acids. V lost 5 bases to trimming and J lost 3 bases, with 25 bases between them. Germline CDR1 and CDR2: SGHTA and FQGNSA. In DNA form, the CDR3 reads TGTGCCAGCAGCCCCTACCTCAAAGGCATTACGGGGAAAGAGACCCAGTACTTC. It encodes CASSPYLKGITGKETQYF.

This chain connects TRBV7-2 to TRBJ2-6, with D unclear. The V gene lost 6 bases and the J gene lost 0 bases, with 9 bases spanning the gap. The CDR3 has 15 residues. Germline V gene sequence: CDR1 SGHTA, CDR2 FQGNSA. This CDR3 reads CASRLDHSGANVLTF. The CDR3 DNA follows: TGTGCCAGCAGACTCGACCACTCTGGGGCCAACGTCCTGACTTTC.

This chain uses TRBV9 with TRBJ2-1, with D unclear. The germline gives CDR1 SGDLS, CDR2 YYNGEE. There are 15 residues in the CDR3. V gave up 0 bases and J gave up 0 bases, with 7 bases separating them. The DNA of the CDR3 is TGTGCCAGCAGCGTAGAAGTTAGCTCCTACAATGAGCAGTTCTTC. As protein: CASSVEVSSYNEQFF.

The chain uses TRBV11-2 and TRBJ1-1; no definite D call. The CDR3 sequence is 14 residues long. Trimming left V 0 bases short and J 11 bases short, with 16 bases between. Germline values: CDR1 SGHAT, CDR2 FQNNGV. Here the CDR3 reads CASSLEGRWGTAFF. The CDR3 DNA sequence: TGTGCCAGCAGCTTAGAGGGCCGTTGGGGAACCGCTTTCTTT.

V usage is TRBV19 and J usage is TRBJ2-3; maybe TRBD1 (6 bases). V was shortened by 5 bases and J by 7 bases, with 10 bases between the two germline ends. There are 12 residues in the CDR3. CDR1 and CDR2 from the germline V gene are LNHDA and SQIVND (reference sequence). CDR3 loop: CASSPTGYTQYF. CDR3 bases: TGTGCCAGTAGTCCAACAGGGTATACGCAGTATTTT. Filled out from reference TRBV19 and TRBJ2-3, the complete variable domain reads DGGITQSPKYLFRKEGQNVTLSCEQNLNHDAMYWYRQDPGQGLRLIYYSQIVNDFQKGDIAEGYSVSREKKESFPLTVTSAQKNPTAFYLCASSPTGYTQYFGPGTRLTVL.

This clone has just one count. The gene calls are TRBV19 and TRBJ1-5, with TRBD1 identical over 11 bases. The ends lost 6 bases at V and 7 bases at J; junction bases unmatched: 2. The CDR3 sequence is 13 residues long. CDR1 is LNHDA and CDR2 is SQIVND in the germline V gene (reference sequence). CDR3 coding DNA: TGTGCCAGTAGGGGACAGGGGGGCCAGCCCCAGCATTTT. Its protein product is CASRGQGGQPQHF.

The J gene is TRBJ1-1, the V gene TRBV6-5; D is unclear. Germline V CDR1 and CDR2: MNHEY, SVGAGI. The V end was cut by 7 bases, the J end by 0 bases, with 9 bases between. The CDR3 is made up of 13 amino acids. The CDR3 region is CASTGTLNTEAFF. CDR3 sequence (DNA): TGTGCCAGCACAGGAACATTGAACACTGAAGCTTTCTTT.